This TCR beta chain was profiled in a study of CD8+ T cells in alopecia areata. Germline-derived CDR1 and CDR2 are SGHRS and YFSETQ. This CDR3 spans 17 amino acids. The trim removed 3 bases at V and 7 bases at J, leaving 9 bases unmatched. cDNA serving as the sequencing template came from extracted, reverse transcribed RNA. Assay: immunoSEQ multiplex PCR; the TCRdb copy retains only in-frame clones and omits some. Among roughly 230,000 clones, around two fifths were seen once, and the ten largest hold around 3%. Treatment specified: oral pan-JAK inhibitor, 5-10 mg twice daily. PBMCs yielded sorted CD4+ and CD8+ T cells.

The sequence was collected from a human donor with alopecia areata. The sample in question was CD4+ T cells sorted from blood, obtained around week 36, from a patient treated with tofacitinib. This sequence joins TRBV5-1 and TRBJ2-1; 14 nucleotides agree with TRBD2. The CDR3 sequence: CASSWAGTSGSRNEQFF. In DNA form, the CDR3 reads TGCGCCAGCAGCTGGGCCGGGACTAGCGGGAGTAGGAATGAGCAGTTCTTC.